This TCR beta chain stems from a study of blood T cell repertoires in COVID-19. Per the authors' pipeline: Scientists estimated how many nucleated cells there were by amplifying reference gene primers. The table came from immunoSEQ multiplex PCR; TCRdb's copy has only in-frame clones and leaves some out. Clone size and the V and J calls come from that table; the DNA yielded D and trimming. This sample has about 200,000 clones, with around 82% found just once. CDR3 size: 15 residues. The germline CDR1 and CDR2 sequences are MNHNY and SVGAGI (reference sequence). V gave up 0 bases and J gave up 2 bases, with 7 bases separating them. Turning to this clone: Other DNA sequences in this sample translate to the same CDR3.

Sequenced material: peripheral blood. The chain uses TRBV6-6 and TRBJ1-4; D possibly corresponds to TRBD1 (5 bases). This sequence originates from a woman in her seventies with acute or convalescent COVID-19. The CDR3 here is CASSYSGGTNEKLFF. Here the CDR3 DNA reads TGTGCCAGCAGTTACTCGGGGGGTACTAATGAAAAACTGTTTTTT.